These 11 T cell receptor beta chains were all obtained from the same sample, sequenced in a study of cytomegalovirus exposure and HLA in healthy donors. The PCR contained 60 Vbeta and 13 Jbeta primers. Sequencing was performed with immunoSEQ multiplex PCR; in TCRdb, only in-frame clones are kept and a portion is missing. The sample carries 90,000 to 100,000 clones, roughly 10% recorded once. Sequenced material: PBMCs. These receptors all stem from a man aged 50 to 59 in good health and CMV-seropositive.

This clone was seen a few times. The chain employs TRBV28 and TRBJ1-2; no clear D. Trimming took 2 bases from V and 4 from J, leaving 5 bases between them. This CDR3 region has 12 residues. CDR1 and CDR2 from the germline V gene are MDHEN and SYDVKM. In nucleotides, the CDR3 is TGTGCCAGCAGTTTAGGCCCCTATGGCTACACCTTC. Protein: CASSLGPYGYTF.

The CDR3: CASSSPWIAGAETQYF. DNA for the CDR3: TGTGCCAGCAGTTCCCCTTGGATAGCGGGAGCAGAGACCCAGTACTTC. The chain uses TRBV28 and TRBJ2-5; 9 bases match TRBD2. Germline trimming cut 4 bases from V and 4 bases from J; bases unmatched to any gene: 10. CDR1 MDHEN and CDR2 SYDVKM come from the germline V gene. CDR3 length equals 16 residues.

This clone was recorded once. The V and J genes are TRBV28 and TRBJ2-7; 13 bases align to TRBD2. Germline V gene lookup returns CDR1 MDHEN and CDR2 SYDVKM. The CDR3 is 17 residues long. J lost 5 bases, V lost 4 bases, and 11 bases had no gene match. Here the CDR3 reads CASSSPTSGRAGNEQYF. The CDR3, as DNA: TGTGCCAGCAGTTCCCCAACTAGCGGGAGGGCCGGGAACGAGCAGTACTTC. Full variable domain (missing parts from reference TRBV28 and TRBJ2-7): DVKVTQSSRYLVKRTGEKVFLECVQDMDHENMFWYRQDPGLGLRLIYFSYDVKMKEKGDIPEGYSVSREKKERFSLILESASTNQTSMYLCASSSPTSGRAGNEQYFGPGTRLTVT.

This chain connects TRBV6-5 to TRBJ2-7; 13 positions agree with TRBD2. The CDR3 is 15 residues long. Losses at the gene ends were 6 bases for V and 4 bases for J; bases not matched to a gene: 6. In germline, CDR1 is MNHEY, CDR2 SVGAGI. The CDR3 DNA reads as TGTGCCAGCAGGGGGGGACTAGCGGGAACGTACGAGCAGTACTTC. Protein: CASRGGLAGTYEQYF.

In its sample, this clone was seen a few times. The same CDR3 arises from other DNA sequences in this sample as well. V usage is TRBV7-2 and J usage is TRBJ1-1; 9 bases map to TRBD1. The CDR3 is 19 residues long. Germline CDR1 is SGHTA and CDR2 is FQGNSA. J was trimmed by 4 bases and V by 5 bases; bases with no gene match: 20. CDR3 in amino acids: CASSPEGGQGLGLFTEAFF. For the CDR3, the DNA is TGTGCCAGCAGCCCCGAGGGGGGACAGGGTTTGGGATTGTTCACTGAAGCTTTCTTT.

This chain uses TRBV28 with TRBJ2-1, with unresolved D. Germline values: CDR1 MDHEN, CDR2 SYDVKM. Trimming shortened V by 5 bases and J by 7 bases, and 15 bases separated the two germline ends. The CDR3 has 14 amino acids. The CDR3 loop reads CASSPSWASNEQFF. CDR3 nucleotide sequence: TGTGCCAGCAGTCCCTCTTGGGCGTCGAATGAGCAGTTCTTC.

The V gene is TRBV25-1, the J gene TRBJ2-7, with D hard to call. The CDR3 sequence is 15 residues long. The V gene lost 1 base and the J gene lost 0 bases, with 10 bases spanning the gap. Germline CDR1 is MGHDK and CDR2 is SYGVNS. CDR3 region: CASSELAGFSYEQYF. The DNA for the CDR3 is TGTGCCAGCAGTGAATTGGCAGGTTTCTCCTACGAGCAGTACTTC.

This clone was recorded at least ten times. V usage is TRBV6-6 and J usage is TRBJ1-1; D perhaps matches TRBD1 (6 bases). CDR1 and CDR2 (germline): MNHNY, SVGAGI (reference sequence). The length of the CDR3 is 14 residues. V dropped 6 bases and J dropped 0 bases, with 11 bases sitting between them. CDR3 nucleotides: TGTGCCAGCAGACAGGGTTCGGTGAACACTGAAGCTTTCTTT. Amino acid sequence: CASRQGSVNTEAFF.

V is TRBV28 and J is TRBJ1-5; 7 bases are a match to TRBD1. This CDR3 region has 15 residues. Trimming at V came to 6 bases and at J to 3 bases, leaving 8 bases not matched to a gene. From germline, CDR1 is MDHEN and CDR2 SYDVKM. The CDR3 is CASSGRQGYNQPQHF. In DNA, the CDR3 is TGTGCCAGCAGCGGCAGACAGGGCTACAATCAGCCCCAGCATTTT.

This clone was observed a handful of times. The CDR3 reads CAIRPGELSGELFF. Written as DNA, the CDR3 is TGTGCCATCCGCCCCGGGGAACTTTCCGGGGAGCTGTTTTTT. This chain connects TRBV10-3 to TRBJ2-2; a weak D match, TRBD2 (5 bases). V lost 8 bases to trimming and J lost 6 bases, with 16 bases between them. The CDR3 has 14 residues. CDR1 and CDR2 (germline): ENHRY, SYGVKD.

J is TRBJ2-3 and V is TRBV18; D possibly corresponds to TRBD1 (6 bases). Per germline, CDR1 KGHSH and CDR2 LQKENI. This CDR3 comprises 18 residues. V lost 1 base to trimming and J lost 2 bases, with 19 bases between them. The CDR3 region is CASSPLFIRDIDTDTQYF. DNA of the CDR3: TGTGCCAGCTCACCACTATTTATCCGGGACATCGACACAGATACGCAGTATTTT. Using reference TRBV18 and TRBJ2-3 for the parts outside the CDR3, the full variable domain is NAGVMQNPRHLVRRRGQEARLRCSPMKGHSHVYWYRQLPEEGLKFMVYLQKENIIDESGMPKERFSAEFPKEGPSILRIQQVVRGDSAAYFCASSPLFIRDIDTDTQYFGPGTRLTVL.